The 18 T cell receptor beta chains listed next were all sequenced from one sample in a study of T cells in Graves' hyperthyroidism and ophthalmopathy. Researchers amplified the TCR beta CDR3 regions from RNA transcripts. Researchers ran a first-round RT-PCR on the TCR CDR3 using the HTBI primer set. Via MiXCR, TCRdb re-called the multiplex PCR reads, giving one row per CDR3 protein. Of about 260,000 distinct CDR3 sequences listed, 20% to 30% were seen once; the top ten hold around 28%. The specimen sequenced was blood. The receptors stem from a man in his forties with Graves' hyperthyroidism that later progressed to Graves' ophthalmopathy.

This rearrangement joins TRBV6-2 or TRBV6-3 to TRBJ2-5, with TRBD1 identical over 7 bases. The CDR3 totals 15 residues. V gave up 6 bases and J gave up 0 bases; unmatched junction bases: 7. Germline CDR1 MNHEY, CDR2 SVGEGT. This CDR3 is CASSSGTEYQETQYF. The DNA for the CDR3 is TGTGCCAGCAGCTCCGGGACAGAGTACCAAGAGACCCAGTACTTC.

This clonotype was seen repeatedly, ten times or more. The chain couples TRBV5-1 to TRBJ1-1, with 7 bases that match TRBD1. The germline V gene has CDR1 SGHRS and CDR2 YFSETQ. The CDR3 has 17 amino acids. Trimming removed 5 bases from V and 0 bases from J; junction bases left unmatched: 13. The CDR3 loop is CASSPQGPPVMNTEAFF. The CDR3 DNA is TGCGCCAGCAGTCCACAGGGGCCGCCGGTCATGAACACTGAAGCTTTCTTT.

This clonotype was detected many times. In DNA form, the CDR3 reads TGTGCCAGCAGAAGGACAGGGCGGGCGGGGAATACCTACGAGCAGTACTTC. It translates to CASRRTGRAGNTYEQYF. V gene TRBV6-4 combines with J gene TRBJ2-7, with 8 bases fitting TRBD1. Trimming cost V 6 bases and J 2 bases; bases outside gene matches: 15. CDR1 and CDR2 (germline): MRHNA, SNTAGT. The CDR3 consists of 17 residues.

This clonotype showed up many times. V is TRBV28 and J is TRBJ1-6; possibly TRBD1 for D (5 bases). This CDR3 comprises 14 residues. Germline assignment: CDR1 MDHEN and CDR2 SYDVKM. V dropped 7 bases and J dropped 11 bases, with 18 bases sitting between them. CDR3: CASKGTLGAPPLHF. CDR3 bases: TGTGCCAGCAAAGGGACTTTGGGAGCTCCACCCCTCCACTTT.

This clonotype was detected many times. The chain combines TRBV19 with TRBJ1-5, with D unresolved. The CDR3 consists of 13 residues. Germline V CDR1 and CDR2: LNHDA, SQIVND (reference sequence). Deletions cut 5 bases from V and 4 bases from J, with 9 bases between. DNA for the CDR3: TGTGCCAGTAGTTGGAGGAAGAATCAGCCCCAGCATTTT. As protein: CASSWRKNQPQHF.

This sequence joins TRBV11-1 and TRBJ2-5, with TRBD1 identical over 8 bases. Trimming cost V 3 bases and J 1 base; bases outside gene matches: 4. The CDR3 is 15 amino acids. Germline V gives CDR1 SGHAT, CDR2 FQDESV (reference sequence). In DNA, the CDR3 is TGTGCCAGCAGCTTTGGACAGGGCGTCCAAGAGACCCAGTACTTC. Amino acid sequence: CASSFGQGVQETQYF.

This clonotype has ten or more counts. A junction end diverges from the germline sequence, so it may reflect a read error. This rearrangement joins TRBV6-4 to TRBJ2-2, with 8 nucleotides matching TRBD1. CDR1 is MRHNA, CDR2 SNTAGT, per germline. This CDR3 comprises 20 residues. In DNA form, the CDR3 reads TGTGCCAGCACTGACAAATTGGTTCGGACAGGGAAGATCGGCACCAGGGAGCTGTTTTTT. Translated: CASTDKLVRTGKIGTRELFF.

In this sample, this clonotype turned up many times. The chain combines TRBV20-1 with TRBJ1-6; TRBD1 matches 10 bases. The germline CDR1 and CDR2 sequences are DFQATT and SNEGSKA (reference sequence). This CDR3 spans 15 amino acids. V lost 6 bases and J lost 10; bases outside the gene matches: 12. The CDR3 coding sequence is TGCAGTGCGAGACGCGGACAGGGGGGAAGGTCACCCCTCCACTTT. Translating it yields CSARRGQGGRSPLHF.

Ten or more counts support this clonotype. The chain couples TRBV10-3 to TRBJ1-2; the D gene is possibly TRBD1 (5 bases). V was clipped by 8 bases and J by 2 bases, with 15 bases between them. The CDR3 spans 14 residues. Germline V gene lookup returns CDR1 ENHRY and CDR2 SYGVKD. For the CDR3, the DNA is TGTGCCATCGGTCTAGGGGAGGGAAACTATGGCTACACCTTC. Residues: CAIGLGEGNYGYTF.

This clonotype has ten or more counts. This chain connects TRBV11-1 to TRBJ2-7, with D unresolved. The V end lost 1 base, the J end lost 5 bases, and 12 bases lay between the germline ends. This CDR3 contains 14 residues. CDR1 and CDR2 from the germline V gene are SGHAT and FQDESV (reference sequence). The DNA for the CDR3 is TGTGCCAGCAGCTTAGTAGGCAGCACCAACGAGCAGTACTTC. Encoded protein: CASSLVGSTNEQYF.

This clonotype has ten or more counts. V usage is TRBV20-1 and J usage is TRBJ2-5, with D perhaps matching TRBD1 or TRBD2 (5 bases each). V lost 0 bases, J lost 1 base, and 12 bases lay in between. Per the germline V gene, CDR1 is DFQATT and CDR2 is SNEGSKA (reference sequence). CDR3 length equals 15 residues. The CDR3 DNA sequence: TGCAGTGCTAGAGATCTGGGGACGCCCCAAGAGACCCAGTACTTC. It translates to CSARDLGTPQETQYF.

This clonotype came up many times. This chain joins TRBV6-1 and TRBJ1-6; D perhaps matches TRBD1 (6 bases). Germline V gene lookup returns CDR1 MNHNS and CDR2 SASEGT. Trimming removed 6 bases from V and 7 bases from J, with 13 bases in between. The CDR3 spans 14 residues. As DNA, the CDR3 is TGTGCCAGCAGGAGGGACACGGCAAATTCACCCCTCCACTTT. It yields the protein CASRRDTANSPLHF.

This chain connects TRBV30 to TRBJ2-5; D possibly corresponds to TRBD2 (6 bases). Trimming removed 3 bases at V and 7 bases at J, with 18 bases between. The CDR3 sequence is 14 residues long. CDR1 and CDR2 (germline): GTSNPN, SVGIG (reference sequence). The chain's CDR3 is CAWRLGTGDRTQYF. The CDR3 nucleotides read TGTGCCTGGAGGCTAGGGACTGGGGATCGGACCCAGTACTTC.

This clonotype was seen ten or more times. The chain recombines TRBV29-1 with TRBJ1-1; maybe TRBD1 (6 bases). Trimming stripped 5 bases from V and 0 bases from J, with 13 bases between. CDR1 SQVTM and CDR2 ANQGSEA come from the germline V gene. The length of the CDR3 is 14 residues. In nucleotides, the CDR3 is TGCAGCGTTCTGGACAGAATCATGAACACTGAAGCTTTCTTT. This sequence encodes CSVLDRIMNTEAFF.

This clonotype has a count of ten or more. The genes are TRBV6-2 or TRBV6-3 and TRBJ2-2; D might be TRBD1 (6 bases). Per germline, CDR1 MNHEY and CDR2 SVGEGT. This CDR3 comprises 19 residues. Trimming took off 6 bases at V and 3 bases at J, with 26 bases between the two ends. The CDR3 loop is CASSRFYPQGTIDTGELFF. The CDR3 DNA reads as TGTGCCAGCAGCAGGTTCTACCCCCAGGGGACGATAGACACCGGGGAGCTGTTTTTT.

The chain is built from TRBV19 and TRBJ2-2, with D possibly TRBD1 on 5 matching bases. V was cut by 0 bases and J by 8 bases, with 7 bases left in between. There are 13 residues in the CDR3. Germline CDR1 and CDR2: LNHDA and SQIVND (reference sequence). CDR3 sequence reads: CASSIEGEGELFF. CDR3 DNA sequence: TGTGCCAGTAGTATAGAAGGGGAAGGGGAGCTGTTTTTT.

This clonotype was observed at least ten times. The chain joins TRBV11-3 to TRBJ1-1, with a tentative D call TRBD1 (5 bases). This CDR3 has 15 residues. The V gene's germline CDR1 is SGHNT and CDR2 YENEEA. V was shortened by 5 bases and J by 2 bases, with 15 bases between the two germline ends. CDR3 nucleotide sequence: TGTGCCAGCAGCATACGACAGATACGAAACACTGAAGCTTTCTTT. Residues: CASSIRQIRNTEAFF.

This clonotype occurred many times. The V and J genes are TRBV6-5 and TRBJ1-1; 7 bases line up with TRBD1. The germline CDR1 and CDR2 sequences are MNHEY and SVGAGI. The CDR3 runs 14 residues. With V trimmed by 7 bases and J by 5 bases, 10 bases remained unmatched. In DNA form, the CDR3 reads TGTGCCAGCAAAACAGGGGCCCGGGATACTGAAGCTTTCTTT. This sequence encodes CASKTGARDTEAFF.